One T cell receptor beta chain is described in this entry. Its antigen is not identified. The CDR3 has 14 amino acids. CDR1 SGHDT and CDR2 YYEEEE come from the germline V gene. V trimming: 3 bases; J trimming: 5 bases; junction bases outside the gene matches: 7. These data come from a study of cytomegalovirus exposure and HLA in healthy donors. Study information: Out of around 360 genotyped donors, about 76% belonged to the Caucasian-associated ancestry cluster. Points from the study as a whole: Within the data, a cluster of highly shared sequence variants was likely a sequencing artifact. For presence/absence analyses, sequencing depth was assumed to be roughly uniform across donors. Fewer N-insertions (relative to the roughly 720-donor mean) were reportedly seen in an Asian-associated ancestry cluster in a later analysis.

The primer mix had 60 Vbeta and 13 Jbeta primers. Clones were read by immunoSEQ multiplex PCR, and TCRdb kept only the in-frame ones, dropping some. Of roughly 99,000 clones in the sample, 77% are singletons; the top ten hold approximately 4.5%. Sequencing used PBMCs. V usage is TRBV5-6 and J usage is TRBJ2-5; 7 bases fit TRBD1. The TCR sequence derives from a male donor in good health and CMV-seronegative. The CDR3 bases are TGTGCCAGCAGCTCGACAGGGTTCGGGGAGACCCAGTACTTC. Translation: CASSSTGFGETQYF.